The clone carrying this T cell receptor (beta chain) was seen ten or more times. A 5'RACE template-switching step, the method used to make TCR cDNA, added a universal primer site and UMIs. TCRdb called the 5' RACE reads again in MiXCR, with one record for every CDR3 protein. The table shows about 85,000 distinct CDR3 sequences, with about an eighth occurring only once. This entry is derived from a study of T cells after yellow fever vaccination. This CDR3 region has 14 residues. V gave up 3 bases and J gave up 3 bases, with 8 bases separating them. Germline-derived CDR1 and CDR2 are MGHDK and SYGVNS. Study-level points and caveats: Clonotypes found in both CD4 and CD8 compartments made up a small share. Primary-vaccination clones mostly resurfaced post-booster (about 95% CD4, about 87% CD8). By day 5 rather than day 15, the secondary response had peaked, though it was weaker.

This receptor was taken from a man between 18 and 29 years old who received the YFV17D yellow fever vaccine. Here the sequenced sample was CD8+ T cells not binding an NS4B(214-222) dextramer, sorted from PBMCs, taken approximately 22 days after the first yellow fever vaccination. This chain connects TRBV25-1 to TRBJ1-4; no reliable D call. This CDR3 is CASSDIQSNEKLFF. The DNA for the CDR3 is TGTGCCAGCAGTGATATACAGTCTAATGAAAAACTGTTTTTT.